This T cell receptor beta chain was obtained from a study of CD8+ T cells in alopecia areata. RNA was isolated and reverse transcribed to cDNA, the sequencing template. Method: immunoSEQ multiplex PCR; TCRdb's copy keeps in-frame clones and lacks some. The sample holds over 150,000 clones; 60% are singletons and the top ten take less than 3.5%. General study results and limits: Patients showed less clear TCR sequence sharing than mice, possibly partly because of HLA diversity.

Specified treatment: oral pan-JAK inhibitor, 5-10 mg twice daily. V dropped 1 base and J dropped 1 base, with 11 bases sitting between them. The CDR3 runs 16 residues. CDR1 LNHNV and CDR2 YYDKDF come from the germline V gene (reference sequence). Concerning this clone itself: Its specificity is unknown.

Sequencing used CD4+ T cells sorted from blood, obtained at week 4, from a patient treated with tofacitinib. The chain links TRBV15 to TRBJ1-5, with a possible D match to TRBD1 (5 bases). The TCR originated in a human donor with alopecia areata. CDR3 sequence (DNA): TGTGCCACCAGCAGAGGAAGGGGCGAAAGCAATCAGCCCCAGCATTTT. Protein product: CATSRGRGESNQPQHF.